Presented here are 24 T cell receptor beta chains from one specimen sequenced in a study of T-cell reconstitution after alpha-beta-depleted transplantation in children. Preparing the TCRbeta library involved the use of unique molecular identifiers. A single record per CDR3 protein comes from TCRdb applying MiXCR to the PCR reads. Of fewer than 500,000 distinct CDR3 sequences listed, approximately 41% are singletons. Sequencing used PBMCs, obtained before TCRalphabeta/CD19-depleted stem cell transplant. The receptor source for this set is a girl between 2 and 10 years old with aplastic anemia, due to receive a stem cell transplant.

CDR3 residues: CALSPGTSGNYEQFF. DNA for the CDR3: TGTGCCCTGTCCCCGGGGACTAGCGGGAACTATGAGCAGTTCTTC. This chain connects TRBV30 to TRBJ2-1; 13 bases fit TRBD2. CDR1 is GTSNPN, CDR2 SVGIG, per germline (reference sequence). The CDR3 contains 15 residues. Germline trimming cut 8 bases from V and 8 bases from J; bases unmatched to any gene: 12.

The CDR3 loop is CASPVPGDEDRVNTGELFF. DNA of the CDR3: TGTGCCAGCCCCGTTCCCGGAGACGAGGACAGGGTAAACACCGGGGAGCTGTTTTTT. The chain links TRBV6-7 to TRBJ2-2; 8 nucleotides agree with TRBD1. TRBV6-7 is labeled an ORF, and its function is uncertain. The CDR3 has 19 residues. V shed 8 bases and J 2 bases; nucleotides not matched to a gene: 19.

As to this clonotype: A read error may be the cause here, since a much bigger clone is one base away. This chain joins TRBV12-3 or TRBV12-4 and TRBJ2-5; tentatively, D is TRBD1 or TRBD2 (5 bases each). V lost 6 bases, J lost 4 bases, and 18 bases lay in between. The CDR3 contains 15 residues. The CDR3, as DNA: TGTGCCAGCAGATCGGGACCATCATTCCCAGAGACCCAGTACTTC. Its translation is CASRSGPSFPETQYF.

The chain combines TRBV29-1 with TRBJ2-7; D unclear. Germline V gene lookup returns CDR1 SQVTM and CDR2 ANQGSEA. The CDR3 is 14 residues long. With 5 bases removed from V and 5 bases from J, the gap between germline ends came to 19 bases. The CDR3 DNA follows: TGCAGCGTTAGGTACGGGCAGACGTGGGACGAGCAGTACTTC. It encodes CSVRYGQTWDEQYF.

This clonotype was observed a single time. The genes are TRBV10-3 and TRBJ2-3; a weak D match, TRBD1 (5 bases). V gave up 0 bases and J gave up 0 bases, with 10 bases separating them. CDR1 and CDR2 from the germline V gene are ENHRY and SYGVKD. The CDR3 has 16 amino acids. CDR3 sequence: CAISESNRPSTDTQYF. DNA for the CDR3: TGTGCCATCAGTGAGTCGAACAGGCCTAGCACAGATACGCAGTATTTT.

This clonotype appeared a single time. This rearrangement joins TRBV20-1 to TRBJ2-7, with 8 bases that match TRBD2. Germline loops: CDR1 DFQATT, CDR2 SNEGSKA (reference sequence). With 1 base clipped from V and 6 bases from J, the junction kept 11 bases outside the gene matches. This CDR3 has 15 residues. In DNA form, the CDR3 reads TGCAGTGCTAGAGCTGGGACTAGAACTTCTGGCGAGCAGTACTTC. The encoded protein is CSARAGTRTSGEQYF.

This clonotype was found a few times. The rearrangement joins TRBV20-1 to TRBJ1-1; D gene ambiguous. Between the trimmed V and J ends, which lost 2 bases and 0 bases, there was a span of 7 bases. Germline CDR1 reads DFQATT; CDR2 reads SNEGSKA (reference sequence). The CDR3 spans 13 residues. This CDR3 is CSARTGVNTEAFF. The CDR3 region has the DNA TGCAGTGCTAGAACCGGGGTGAACACTGAAGCTTTCTTT.

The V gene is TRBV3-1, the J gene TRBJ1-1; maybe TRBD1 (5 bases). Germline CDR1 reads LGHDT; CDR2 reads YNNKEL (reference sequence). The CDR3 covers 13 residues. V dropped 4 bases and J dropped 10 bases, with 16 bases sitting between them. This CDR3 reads CASSRGLGLGAFF. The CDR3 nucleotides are TGTGCCAGCAGCCGGGGCCTGGGACTAGGAGCTTTCTTT.

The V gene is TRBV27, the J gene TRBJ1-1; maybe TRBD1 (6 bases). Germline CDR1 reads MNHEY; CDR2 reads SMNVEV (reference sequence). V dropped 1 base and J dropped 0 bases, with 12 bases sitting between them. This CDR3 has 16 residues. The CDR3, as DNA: TGTGCCAGCAGTTTATTAGGGGGGGGGTTGAACACTGAAGCTTTCTTT. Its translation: CASSLLGGGLNTEAFF.

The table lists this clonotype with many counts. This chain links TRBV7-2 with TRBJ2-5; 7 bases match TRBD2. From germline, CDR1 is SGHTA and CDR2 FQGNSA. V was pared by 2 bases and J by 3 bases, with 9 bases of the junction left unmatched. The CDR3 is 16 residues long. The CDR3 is CASSLHKGREKETQYF. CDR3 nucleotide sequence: TGTGCCAGCAGCTTACACAAGGGGCGGGAGAAAGAGACCCAGTACTTC. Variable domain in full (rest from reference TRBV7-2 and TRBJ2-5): GAGVSQSPSNKVTEKGKDVELRCDPISGHTALYWYRQSLGQGLEFLIYFQGNSAPDKSGLPSDRFSAERTGGSVSTLTIQRTQQEDSAVYLCASSLHKGREKETQYFGPGTRLLVL.

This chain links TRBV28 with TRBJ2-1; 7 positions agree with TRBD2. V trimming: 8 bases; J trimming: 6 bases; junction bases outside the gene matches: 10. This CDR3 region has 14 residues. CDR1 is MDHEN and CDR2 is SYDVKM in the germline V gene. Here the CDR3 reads CASEGGSLANEQFF. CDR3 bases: TGTGCCAGCGAAGGCGGGAGCTTGGCCAATGAGCAGTTCTTC.

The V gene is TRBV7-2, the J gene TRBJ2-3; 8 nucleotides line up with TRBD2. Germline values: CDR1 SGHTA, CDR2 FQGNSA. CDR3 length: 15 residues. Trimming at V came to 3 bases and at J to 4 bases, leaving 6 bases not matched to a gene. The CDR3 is CASSFAGGRADTQYF. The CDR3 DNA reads TGTGCCAGCAGCTTCGCGGGGGGCCGGGCAGATACGCAGTATTTT. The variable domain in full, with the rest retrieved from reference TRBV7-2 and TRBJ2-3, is GAGVSQSPSNKVTEKGKDVELRCDPISGHTALYWYRQSLGQGLEFLIYFQGNSAPDKSGLPSDRFSAERTGGSVSTLTIQRTQQEDSAVYLCASSFAGGRADTQYFGPGTRLTVL.

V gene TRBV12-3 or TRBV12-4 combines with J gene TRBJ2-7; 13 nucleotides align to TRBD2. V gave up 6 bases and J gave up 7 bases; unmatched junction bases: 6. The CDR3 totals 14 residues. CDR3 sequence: CASRLLAGGREQYF. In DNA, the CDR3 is TGTGCCAGCAGGTTACTAGCGGGGGGGCGTGAGCAGTACTTC.

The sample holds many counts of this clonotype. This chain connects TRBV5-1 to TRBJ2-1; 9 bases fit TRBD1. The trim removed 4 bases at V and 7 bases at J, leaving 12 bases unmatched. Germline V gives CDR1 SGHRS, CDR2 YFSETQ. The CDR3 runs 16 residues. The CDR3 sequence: CASSRTGEYDRNEQFF. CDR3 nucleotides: TGCGCCAGCAGCCGGACAGGGGAATATGACAGGAATGAGCAGTTCTTC.

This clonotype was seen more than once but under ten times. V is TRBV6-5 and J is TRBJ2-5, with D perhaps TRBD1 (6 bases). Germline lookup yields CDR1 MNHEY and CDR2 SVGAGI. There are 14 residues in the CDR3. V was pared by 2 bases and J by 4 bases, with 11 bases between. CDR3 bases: TGTGCCAGCAGTTACGCAGGGGCGCGAGAGACCCAGTACTTC. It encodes CASSYAGARETQYF.

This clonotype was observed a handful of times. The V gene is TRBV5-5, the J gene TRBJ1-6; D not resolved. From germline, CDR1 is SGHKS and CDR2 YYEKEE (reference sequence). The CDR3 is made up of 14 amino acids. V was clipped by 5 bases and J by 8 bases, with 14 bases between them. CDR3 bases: TGTGCCAGCAGTAGAGACACAGCCGATTCACCCCTCCACTTT. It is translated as CASSRDTADSPLHF. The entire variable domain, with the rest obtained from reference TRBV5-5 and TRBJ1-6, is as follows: DAGVTQSPTHLIKTRGQQVTLRCSPISGHKSVSWYQQVLGQGPQFIFQYYEKEERGRGNFPDRFSARQFPNYSSELNVNALLLGDSALYLCASSRDTADSPLHFGNGTRLTVT.

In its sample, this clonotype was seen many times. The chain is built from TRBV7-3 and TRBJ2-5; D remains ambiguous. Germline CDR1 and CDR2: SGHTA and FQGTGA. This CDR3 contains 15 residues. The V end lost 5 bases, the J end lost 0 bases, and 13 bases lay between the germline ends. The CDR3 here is CASSQGPEYQETQYF. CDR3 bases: TGTGCCAGCAGCCAAGGGCCGGAGTACCAAGAGACCCAGTACTTC. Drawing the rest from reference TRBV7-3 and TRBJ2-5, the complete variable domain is GAGVSQTPSNKVTEKGKYVELRCDPISGHTALYWYRQSLGQGPEFLIYFQGTGAADDSGLPNDRFFAVRPEGSVSTLKIQRTERGDSAVYLCASSQGPEYQETQYFGPGTRLLVL.

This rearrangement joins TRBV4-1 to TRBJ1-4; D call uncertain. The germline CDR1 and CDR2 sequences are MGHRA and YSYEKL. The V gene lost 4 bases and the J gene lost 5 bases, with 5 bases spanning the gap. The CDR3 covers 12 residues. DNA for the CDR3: TGCGCCAGCAGCCGGGAGAATGAAAAACTGTTTTTT. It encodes CASSRENEKLFF.

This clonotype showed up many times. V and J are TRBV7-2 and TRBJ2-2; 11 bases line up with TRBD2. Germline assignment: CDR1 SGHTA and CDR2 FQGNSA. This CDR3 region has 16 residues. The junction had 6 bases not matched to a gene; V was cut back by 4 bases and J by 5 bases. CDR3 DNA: TGTGCCAGCAGCTCAACTAGCGGGAGCCTTACCGGGGAGCTGTTTTTT. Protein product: CASSSTSGSLTGELFF.

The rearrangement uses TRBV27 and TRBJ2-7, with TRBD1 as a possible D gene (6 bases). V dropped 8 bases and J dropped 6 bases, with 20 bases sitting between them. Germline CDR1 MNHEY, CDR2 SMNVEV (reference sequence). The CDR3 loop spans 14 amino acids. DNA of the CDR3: TGTGCCAGCCGACGGGCAGCCAGGGGCTCCGAGCAGTACTTC. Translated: CASRRAARGSEQYF.

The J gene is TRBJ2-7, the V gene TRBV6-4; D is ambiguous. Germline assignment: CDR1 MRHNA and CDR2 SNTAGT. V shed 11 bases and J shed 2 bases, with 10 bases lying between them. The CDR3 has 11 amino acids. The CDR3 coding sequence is TGTGCCGGGATATGGGCCTACGAGCAGTACTTC. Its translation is CAGIWAYEQYF.

The CDR3 DNA sequence: TGTGCCAGCAGGCGCTCGACAGGGAATCAGCCCCAGCATTTT. Its protein product is CASRRSTGNQPQHF. The V call is TRBV6-2 or TRBV6-3, the J call TRBJ1-5; 7 bases are shared with TRBD1. Looked up from germline, CDR1 is MNHEY and CDR2 is SVGEGT. After removal of 6 bases from V and 4 bases from J, the junction contained 6 bases not matched to a gene. The CDR3 is made up of 14 amino acids.

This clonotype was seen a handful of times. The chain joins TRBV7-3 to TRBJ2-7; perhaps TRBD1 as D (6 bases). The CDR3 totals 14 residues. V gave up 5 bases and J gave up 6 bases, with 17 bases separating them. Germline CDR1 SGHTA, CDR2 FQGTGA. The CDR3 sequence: CASSTGAPGVEQYF. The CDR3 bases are TGTGCCAGCAGCACCGGGGCTCCAGGGGTCGAGCAGTACTTC. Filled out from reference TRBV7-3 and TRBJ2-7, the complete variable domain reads GAGVSQTPSNKVTEKGKYVELRCDPISGHTALYWYRQSLGQGPEFLIYFQGTGAADDSGLPNDRFFAVRPEGSVSTLKIQRTERGDSAVYLCASSTGAPGVEQYFGPGTRLTVT.

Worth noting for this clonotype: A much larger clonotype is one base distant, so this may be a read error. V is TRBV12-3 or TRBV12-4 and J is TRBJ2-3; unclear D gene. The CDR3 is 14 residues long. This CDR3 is CASSPHLSTDTQFF. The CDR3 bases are TGTGCCAGCAGTCCTCATCTTTCTACAGATACGCAGTTTTTT.